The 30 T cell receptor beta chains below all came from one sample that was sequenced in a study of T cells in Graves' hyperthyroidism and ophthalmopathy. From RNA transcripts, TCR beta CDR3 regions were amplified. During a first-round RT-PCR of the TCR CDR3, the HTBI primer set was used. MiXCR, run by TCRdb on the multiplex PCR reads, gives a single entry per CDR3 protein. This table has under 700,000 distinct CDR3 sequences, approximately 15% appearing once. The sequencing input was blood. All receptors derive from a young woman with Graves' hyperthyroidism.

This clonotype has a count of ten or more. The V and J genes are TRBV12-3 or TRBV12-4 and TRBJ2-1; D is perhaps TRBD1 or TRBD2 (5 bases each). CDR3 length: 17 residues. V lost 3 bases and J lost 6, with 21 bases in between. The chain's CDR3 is CASSFSRWGRSANEQFF. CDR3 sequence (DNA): TGTGCCAGCAGTTTTAGTAGGTGGGGACGGAGTGCCAATGAGCAGTTCTTC.

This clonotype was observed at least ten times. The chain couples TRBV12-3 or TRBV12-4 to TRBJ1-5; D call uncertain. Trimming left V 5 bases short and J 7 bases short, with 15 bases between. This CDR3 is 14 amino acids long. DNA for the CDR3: TGTGCCAGCAGTCCGCCGGTTGCCGACCAGCCCCAGCATTTT. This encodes CASSPPVADQPQHF.

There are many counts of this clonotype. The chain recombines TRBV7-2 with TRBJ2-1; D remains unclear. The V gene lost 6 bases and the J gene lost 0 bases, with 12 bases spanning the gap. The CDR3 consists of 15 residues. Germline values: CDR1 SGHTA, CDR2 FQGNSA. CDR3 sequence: CASRADRSSYNEQFF. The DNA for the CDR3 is TGTGCCAGCAGGGCTGACCGGAGCTCCTACAATGAGCAGTTCTTC.

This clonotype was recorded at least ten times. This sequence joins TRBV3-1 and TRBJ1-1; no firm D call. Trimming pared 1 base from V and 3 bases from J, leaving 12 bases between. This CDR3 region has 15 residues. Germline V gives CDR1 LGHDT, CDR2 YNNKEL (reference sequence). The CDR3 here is CASSQGTGYDTEAFF. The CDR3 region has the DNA TGTGCCAGCAGCCAAGGTACCGGGTACGACACTGAAGCTTTCTTT.

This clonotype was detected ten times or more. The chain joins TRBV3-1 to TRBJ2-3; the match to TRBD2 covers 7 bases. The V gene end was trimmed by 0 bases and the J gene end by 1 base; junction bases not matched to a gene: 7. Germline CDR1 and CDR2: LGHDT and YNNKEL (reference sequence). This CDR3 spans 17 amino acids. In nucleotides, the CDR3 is TGTGCCAGCAGCCAAGACGGCAGGGCGGGGGGCACAGATACGCAGTATTTT. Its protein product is CASSQDGRAGGTDTQYF.

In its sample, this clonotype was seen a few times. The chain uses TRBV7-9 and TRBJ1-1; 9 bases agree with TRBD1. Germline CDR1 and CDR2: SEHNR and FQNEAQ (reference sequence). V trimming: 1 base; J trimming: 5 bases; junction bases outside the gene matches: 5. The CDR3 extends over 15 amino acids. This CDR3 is CASSLVQGASTEAFF. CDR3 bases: TGTGCCAGCAGCTTAGTACAGGGGGCGTCTACTGAAGCTTTCTTT.

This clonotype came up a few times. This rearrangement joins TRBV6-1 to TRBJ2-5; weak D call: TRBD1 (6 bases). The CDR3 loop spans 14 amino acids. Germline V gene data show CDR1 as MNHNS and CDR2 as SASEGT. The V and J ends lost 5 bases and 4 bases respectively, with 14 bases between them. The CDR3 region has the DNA TGTGCCAGCAGTCAAATTACAGGGTTAGAGACCCAGTACTTC. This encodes CASSQITGLETQYF.

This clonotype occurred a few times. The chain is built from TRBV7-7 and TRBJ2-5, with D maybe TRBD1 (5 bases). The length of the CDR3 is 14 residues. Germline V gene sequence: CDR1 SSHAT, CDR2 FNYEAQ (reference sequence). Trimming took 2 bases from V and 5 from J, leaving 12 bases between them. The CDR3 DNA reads TGTGCCAGCAGCTTACTCTTGGCAGGGGAGACCCAGTACTTC. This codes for CASSLLLAGETQYF.

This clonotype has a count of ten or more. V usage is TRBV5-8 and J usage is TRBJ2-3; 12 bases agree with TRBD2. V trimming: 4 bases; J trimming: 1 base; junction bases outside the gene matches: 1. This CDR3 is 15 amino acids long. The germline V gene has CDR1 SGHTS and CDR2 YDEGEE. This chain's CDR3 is CASSRLAGGTDTQYF. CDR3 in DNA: TGTGCCAGCAGCCGACTAGCGGGAGGCACAGATACGCAGTATTTT.

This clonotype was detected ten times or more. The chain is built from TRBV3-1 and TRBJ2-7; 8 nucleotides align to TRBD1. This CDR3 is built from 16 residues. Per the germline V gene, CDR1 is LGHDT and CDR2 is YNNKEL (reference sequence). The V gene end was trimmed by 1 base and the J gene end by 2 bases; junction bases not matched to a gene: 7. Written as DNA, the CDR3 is TGTGCCAGCAGCCAAGCGGGGACAGGTCATCCCTACGAGCAGTACTTC. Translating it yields CASSQAGTGHPYEQYF.

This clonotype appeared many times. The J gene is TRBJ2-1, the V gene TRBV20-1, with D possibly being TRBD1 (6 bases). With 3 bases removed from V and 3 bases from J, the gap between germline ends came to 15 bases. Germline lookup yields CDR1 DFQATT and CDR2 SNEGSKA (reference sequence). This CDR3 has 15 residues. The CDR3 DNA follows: TGCAGTGCTAGGGGCCCAGGGGTCGGCTACAATGAGCAGTTCTTC. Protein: CSARGPGVGYNEQFF.

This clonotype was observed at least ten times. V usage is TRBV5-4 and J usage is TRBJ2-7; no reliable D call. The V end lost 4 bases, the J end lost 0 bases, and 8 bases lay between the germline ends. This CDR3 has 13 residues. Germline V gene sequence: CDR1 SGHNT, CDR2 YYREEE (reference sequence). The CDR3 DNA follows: TGTGCCAGCAGCCTCCCTCCCTCCTACGAGCAGTACTTC. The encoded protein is CASSLPPSYEQYF.

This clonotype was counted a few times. CDR3 protein: CASSFTPGPEGTQYF. The CDR3 DNA reads as TGTGCCAGCAGCTTTACCCCCGGGCCAGAGGGGACCCAGTACTTC. V gene TRBV5-5 combines with J gene TRBJ2-5, with D maybe TRBD2 (5 bases). The CDR3 sequence is 15 residues long. Looked up from germline, CDR1 is SGHKS and CDR2 is YYEKEE (reference sequence). The germline V and J ends were trimmed by 2 bases and 7 bases, with 18 bases remaining between them.

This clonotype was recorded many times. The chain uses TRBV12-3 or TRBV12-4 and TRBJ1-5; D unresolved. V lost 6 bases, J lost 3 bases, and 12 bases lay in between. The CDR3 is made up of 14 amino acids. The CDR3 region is CASSLDRNNQPQHF. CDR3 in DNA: TGTGCCAGCAGCCTGGACCGAAACAATCAGCCCCAGCATTTT.

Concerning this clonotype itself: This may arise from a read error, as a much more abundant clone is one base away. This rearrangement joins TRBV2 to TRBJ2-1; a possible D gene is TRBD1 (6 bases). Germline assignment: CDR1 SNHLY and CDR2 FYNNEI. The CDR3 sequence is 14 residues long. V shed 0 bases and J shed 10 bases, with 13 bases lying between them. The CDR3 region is CASSEAPRGHEQFF. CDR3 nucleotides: TGTGCCAGCAGTGAAGCGCCCAGGGGCCACGAGCAGTTCTTC.

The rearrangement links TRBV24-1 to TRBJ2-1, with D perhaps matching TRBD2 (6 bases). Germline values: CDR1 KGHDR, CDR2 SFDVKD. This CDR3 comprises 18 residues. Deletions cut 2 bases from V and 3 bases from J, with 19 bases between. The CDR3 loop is CATSDSRGSVTIYNEQFF. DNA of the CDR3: TGTGCCACCAGTGATTCGCGGGGCAGCGTTACTATCTACAATGAGCAGTTCTTC.

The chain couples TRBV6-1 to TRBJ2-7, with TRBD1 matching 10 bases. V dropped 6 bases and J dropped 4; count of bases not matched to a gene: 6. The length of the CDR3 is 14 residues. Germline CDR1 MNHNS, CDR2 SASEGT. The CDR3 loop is CASRIGQGVYEQYF. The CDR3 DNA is TGTGCCAGCAGAATAGGACAGGGGGTTTACGAGCAGTACTTC.

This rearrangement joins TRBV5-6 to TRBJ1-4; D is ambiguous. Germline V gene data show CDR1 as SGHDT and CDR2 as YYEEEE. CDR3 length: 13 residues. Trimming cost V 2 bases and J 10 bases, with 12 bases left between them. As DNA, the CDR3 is TGTGCCAGCAGCTTCAGGTTCGACGGAAAACTGTTTTTT. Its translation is CASSFRFDGKLFF.

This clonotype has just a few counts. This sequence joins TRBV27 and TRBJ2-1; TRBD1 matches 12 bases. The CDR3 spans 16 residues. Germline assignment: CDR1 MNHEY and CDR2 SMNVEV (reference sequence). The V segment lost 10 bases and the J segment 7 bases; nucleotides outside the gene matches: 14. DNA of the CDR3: TGTGCCACCCGTACCTCCGGGACAGGGGGCAGGAATGAGCAGTTCTTC. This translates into CATRTSGTGGRNEQFF.

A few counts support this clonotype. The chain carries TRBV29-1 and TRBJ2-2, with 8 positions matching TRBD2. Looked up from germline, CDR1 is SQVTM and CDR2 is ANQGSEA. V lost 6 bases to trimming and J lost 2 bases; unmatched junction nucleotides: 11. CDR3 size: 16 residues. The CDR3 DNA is TGCAGCGTAGCGGGAGCGGAGGGGGAAAACACCGGGGAGCTGTTTTTT. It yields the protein CSVAGAEGENTGELFF.

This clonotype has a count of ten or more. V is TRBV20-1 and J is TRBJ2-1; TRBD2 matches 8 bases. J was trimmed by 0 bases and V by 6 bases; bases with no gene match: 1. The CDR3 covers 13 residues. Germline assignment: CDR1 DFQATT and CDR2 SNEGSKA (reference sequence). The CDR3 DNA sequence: TGCAGTGCAGGGACTAGCTCCTACAATGAGCAGTTCTTC. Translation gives CSAGTSSYNEQFF.

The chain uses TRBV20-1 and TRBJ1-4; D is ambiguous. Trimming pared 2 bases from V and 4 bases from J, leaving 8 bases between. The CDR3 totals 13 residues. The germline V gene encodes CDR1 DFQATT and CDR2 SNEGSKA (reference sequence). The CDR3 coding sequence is TGCAGTGCTAGACCCGGGGTTAATGAAAAACTGTTTTTT. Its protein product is CSARPGVNEKLFF.

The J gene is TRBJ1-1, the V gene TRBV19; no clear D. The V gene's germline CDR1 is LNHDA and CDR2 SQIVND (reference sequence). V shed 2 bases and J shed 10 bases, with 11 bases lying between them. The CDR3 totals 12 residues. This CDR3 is CASSISGRSAFF. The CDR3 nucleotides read TGTGCCAGTAGTATATCCGGCAGATCAGCTTTCTTT. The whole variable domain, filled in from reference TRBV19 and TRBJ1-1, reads DGGITQSPKYLFRKEGQNVTLSCEQNLNHDAMYWYRQDPGQGLRLIYYSQIVNDFQKGDIAEGYSVSREKKESFPLTVTSAQKNPTAFYLCASSISGRSAFFGQGTRLTVV.

The CDR3 bases are TGTGCTAGTGGTTTGCGGGAAAATGAGCAGTTCTTC. Its protein product is CASGLRENEQFF. The chain carries TRBV12-5 and TRBJ2-1, with TRBD2 as a possible D gene (5 bases). The CDR3 has 12 residues. Germline CDR1 LGHNT, CDR2 FRNRAP. Trimming stripped 2 bases from V and 7 bases from J, with 6 bases between.

The DNA for the CDR3 is TGCGCCAGCAGCTCGGGGGACAGTCTTTCCTACGAGCAGTACTTC. Protein sequence: CASSSGDSLSYEQYF. This chain joins TRBV5-1 and TRBJ2-7, with D possibly being TRBD1 (7 bases). CDR1 is SGHRS and CDR2 is YFSETQ in the germline V gene. The V end lost 3 bases, the J end lost 1 base, and 14 bases lay between the germline ends. The CDR3 covers 15 residues.

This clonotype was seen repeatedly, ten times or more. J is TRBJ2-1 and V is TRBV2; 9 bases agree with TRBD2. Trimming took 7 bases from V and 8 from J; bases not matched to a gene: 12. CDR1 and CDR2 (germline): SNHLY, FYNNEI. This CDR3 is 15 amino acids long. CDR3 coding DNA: TGTGCCAGCAAGTTCCCGGCTAGCGGGAACTATGAGCAGTTCTTC. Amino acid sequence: CASKFPASGNYEQFF. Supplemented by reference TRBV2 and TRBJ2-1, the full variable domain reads EPEVTQTPSHQVTQMGQEVILRCVPISNHLYFYWYRQILGQKVEFLVSFYNNEISEKSEIFDDQFSVERPDGSNFTLKIRSTKLEDSAMYFCASKFPASGNYEQFFGPGTRLTVL.

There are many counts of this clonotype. Written as DNA, the CDR3 is TGTGCCAGCAGCCCCCTGGATCTAGCGGGAGGCACCGGGGAGCTGTTTTTT. This codes for CASSPLDLAGGTGELFF. This chain uses TRBV3-1 with TRBJ2-2, with 11 nucleotides matching TRBD2. There are 17 residues in the CDR3. V was pared by 4 bases and J by 4 bases, with 8 bases of the junction left unmatched. Germline CDR1 reads LGHDT; CDR2 reads YNNKEL (reference sequence).

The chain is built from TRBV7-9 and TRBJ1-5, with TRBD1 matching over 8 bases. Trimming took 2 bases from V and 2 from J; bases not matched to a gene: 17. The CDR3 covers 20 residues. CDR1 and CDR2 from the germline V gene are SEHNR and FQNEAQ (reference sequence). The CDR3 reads CASSLIGREYPGQGNQPQHF. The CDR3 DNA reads TGTGCCAGCAGCTTAATAGGTCGGGAATACCCGGGACAGGGCAATCAGCCCCAGCATTTT.

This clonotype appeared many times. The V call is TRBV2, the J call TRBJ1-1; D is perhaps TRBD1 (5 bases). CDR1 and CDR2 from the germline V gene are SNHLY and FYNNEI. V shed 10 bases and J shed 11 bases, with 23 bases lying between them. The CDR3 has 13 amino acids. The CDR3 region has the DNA TGTGCCATCGGTGGGGGGGATCTCGGACTGGCTTTCTTT. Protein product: CAIGGGDLGLAFF.

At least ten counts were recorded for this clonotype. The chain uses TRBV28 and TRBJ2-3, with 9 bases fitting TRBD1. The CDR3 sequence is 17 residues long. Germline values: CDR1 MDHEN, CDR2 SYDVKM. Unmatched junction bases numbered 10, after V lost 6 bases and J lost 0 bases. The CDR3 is CASRAPGTGLSTDTQYF. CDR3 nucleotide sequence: TGTGCCAGCAGGGCCCCCGGGACAGGGCTTAGCACAGATACGCAGTATTTT.